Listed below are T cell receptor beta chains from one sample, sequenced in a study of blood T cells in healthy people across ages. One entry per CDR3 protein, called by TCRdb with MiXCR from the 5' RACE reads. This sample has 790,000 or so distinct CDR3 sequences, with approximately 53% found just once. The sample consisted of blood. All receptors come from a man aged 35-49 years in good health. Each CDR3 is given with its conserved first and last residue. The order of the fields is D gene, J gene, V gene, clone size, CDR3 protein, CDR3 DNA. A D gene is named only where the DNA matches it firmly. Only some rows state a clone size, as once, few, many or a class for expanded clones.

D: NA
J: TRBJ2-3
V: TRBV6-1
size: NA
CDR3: CASSETGNGDTQYF
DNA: TGTGCCAGCAGTGAAACCGGGAACGGAGATACGCAGTATTTT

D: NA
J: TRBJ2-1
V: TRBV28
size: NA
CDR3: CASSFPLGGVDEQFF
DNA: TGTGCCAGCAGTTTCCCCCTAGGAGGTGTCGATGAGCAGTTCTTC

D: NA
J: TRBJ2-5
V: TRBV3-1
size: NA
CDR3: CASSQFQGAQETQYF
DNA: TGTGCCAGCAGCCAGTTTCAGGGCGCCCAAGAGACCCAGTACTTC

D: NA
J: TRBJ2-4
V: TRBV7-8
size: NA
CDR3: CASSDKTESLAKNIQYF
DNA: TGTGCCAGCAGCGACAAGACAGAAAGTTTAGCCAAAAACATTCAGTACTTC

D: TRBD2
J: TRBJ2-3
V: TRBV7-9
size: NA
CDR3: CASSSTLAGVTDTQYF
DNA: TGTGCCAGCAGCTCAACCCTAGCGGGGGTTACAGATACGCAGTATTTT

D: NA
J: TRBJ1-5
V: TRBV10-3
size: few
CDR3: CAISEGQSSNQPQHF
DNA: TGTGCCATCAGTGAAGGTCAGAGTAGCAATCAGCCCCAGCATTTT

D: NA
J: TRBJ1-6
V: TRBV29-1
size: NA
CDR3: CSVSGGGNSPLHF
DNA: TGCAGCGTCAGCGGGGGGGGTAATTCACCCCTCCACTTT

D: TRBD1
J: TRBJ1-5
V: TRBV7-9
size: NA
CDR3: CASSLGGDSYQPQHF
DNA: TGTGCCAGCAGCTTAGGGGGGGACAGTTATCAGCCCCAGCATTTT

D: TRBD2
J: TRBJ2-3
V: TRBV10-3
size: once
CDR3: CAISESYTLAERSSSTDTQYF
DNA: TGTGCCATCAGTGAGTCTTACACACTAGCGGAGAGATCGTCTAGCACAGATACGCAGTATTTT

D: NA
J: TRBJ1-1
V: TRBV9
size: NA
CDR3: CASSVEGVGDVAFF
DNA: TGTGCCAGCAGCGTAGAGGGGGTCGGGGATGTGGCTTTCTTT

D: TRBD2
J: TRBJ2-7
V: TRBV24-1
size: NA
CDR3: CATSDPGLAGGNEQYF
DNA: TGTGCCACCAGTGACCCGGGACTAGCGGGGGGGAATGAGCAGTACTTC

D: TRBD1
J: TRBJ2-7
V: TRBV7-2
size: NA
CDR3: CASSPDRADEQYF
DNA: TGTGCCAGCAGCCCTGACAGGGCCGACGAGCAGTACTTC

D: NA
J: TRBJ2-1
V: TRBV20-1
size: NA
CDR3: CSARFDSNEQFF
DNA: TGCAGTGCTAGGTTTGACAGCAATGAGCAGTTCTTC

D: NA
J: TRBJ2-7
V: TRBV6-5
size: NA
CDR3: CASSGPGGTQYF
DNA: TGTGCCAGCAGCGGCCCGGGGGGCACGCAGTACTTC

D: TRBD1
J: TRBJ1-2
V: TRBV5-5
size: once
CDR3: CASSLLTGGYYGYTF
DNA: TGTGCCAGCAGCTTATTGACAGGGGGCTACTATGGCTACACCTTC

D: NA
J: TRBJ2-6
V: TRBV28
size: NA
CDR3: CASTTSGANVLTF
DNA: TGTGCCAGCACAACCTCTGGGGCCAACGTCCTGACTTTC

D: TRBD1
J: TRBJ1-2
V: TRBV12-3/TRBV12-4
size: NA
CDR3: CASASDRPDYGYTF
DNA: TGTGCCAGCGCATCGGACAGGCCCGATTATGGCTACACCTTC

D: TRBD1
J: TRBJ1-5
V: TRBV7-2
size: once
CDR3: CASSLFGGAGGHQPQHF
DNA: TGTGCCAGCAGCCTATTTGGGGGCGCAGGGGGTCATCAGCCCCAGCATTTT

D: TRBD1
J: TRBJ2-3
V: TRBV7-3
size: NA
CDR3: CASSLNGQGAITDTQYF
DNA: TGTGCCAGCAGCTTAAATGGGCAGGGGGCAATCACAGATACGCAGTATTTT

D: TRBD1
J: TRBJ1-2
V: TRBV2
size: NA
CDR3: CASSVGQGVYGYTF
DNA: TGTGCCAGCAGTGTGGGACAGGGGGTCTATGGCTACACCTTC

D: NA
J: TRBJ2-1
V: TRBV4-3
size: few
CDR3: CASSRDSRPYNEQFF
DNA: TGCGCCAGCAGCCGTGACTCCAGGCCCTACAATGAGCAGTTCTTC

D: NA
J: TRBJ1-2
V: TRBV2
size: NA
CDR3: CASPSGSGPQVNYGYTF
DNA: TGTGCCAGCCCTTCAGGATCGGGACCCCAGGTTAACTATGGCTACACCTTC

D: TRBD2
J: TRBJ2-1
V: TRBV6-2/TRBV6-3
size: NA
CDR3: CASSINGGGDEQFF
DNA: TGTGCCAGCAGTATTAACGGGGGGGGCGATGAGCAGTTCTTC

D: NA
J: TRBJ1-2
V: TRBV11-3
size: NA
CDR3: CASSSTIANYGYTF
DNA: TGTGCCAGCAGCTCAACTATTGCTAACTATGGCTACACCTTC

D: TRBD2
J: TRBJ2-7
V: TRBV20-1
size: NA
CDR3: CSARVSGTSGRKSSYEQYF
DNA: TGCAGTGCTAGAGTCTCCGGGACTAGCGGGAGAAAGAGCTCCTACGAGCAGTACTTC

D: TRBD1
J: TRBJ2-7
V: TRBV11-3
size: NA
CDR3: CASRRRQGAYEQYF
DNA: TGTGCCAGCAGGCGGAGACAGGGGGCCTACGAGCAGTACTTC

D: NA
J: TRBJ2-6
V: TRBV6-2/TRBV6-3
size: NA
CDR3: CASKLRTWSQRLGGNSGANVLTF
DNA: TGTGCCAGCAAGCTCCGGACATGGTCGCAACGACTAGGGGGGAACTCTGGGGCCAACGTCCTGACTTTC

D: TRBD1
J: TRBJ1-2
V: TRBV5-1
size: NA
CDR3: CASSLQGQGAPMDGYTF
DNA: TGCGCCAGCAGTTTACAGGGACAGGGGGCGCCGATGGATGGCTACACCTTC

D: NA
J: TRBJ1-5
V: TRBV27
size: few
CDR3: CATRQGNQPQHF
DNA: TGTGCCACTCGACAAGGCAATCAGCCCCAGCATTTT

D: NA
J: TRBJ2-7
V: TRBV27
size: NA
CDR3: CASSLLGGKRSYEQYF
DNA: TGTGCCAGCAGTTTACTAGGGGGAAAGAGGTCCTACGAGCAGTACTTC

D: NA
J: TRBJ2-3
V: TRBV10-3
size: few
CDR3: CAISGDPDTQYF
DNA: TGTGCCATCAGCGGGGACCCGGATACGCAGTATTTT

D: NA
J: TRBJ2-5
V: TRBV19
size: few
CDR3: CASSTRRGPAETQYF
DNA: TGTGCCAGTAGTACCCGAAGAGGGCCCGCGGAGACCCAGTACTTC

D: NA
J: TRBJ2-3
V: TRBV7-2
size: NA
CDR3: CASSRDTLTDTQYF
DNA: TGTGCCAGCAGCCGGGACACTCTCACAGATACGCAGTATTTT

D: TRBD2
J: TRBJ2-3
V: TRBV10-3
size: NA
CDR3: CAISESGSGGRTDTQYF
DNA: TGTGCCATCAGTGAGTCGGGCAGCGGGGGCCGCACAGATACGCAGTATTTT

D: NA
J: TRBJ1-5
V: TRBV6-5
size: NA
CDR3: CASSSHDSSNQPQHF
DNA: TGTGCCAGCAGTTCTCATGACAGTTCCAATCAGCCCCAGCATTTT

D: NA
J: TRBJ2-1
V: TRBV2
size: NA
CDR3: CASSVGSSGYNEQFF
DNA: TGTGCCAGCAGCGTAGGTTCAAGTGGCTACAATGAGCAGTTCTTC

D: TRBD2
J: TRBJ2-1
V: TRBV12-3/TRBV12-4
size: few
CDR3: CASSSSLAGETYNEQFF
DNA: TGTGCCAGCAGCTCTTCCTTAGCGGGGGAGACCTACAATGAGCAGTTCTTC

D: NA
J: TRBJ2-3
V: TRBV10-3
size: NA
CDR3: CAISQGESSTDTQYF
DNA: TGTGCCATCAGTCAAGGGGAGTCTAGCACAGATACGCAGTATTTT

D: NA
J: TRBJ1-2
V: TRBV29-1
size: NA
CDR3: CSVEAGSTRGSTF
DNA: TGCAGCGTTGAGGCCGGCTCAACTCGGGGGAGCACCTTC

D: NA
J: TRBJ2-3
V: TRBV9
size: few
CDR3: CASSVDHVRRGGTDTQYF
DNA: TGTGCCAGCAGCGTGGATCATGTGAGGAGGGGAGGAACAGATACGCAGTATTTT

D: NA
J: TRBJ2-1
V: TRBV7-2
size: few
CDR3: CASSLASSLYNEQFF
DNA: TGTGCCAGCAGCTTAGCGTCTAGCCTATACAATGAGCAGTTCTTC

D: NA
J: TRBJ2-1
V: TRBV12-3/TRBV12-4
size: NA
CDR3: CASSHSGRHYNEQFF
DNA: TGTGCCAGCAGCCATAGCGGCAGACATTACAATGAGCAGTTCTTC

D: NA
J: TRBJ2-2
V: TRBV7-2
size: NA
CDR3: CTSSQAQPNTGELFF
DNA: TGTACCAGCAGCCAAGCACAGCCGAACACCGGGGAGCTGTTTTTT

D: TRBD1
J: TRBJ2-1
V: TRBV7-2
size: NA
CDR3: CASSFDRGSVNEQFF
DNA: TGTGCCAGCAGCTTCGACAGGGGTTCCGTCAATGAGCAGTTCTTC

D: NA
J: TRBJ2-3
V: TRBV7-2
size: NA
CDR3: CASSLEQGITDTQYF
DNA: TGTGCCAGCAGCTTAGAACAGGGAATCACAGATACGCAGTATTTT

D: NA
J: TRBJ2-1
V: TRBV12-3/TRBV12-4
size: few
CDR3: CASSPPMYNEQFF
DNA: TGTGCCAGCAGTCCTCCAATGTACAATGAGCAGTTCTTC

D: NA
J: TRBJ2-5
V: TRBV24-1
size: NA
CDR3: CATSGTRYNEQYF
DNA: TGTGCCACCAGTGGGACCAGGTACAATGAGCAGTACTTC

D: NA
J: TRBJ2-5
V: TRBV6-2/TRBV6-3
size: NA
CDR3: CASSYVDGNEDQETQYF
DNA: TGTGCCAGCAGTTACGTCGACGGTAACGAGGACCAAGAGACCCAGTACTTC

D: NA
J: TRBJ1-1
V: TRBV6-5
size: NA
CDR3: CASSRTDGFTEAFF
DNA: TGTGCCAGCAGCCGAACGGACGGATTCACTGAAGCTTTCTTT

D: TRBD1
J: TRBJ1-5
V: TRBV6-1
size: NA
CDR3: CASSENLGQIGQPQHF
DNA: TGTGCCAGCAGTGAAAATTTGGGACAGATCGGTCAGCCCCAGCATTTT

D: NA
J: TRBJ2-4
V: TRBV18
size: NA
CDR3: CASSPTASELAKNIQYF
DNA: TGTGCCAGCTCACCAACGGCCTCAGAGCTAGCCAAAAACATTCAGTACTTC

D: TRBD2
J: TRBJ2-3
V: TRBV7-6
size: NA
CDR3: CASGTSGGPQDTQYF
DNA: TGTGCCAGCGGTACTAGCGGGGGGCCACAAGATACGCAGTATTTT

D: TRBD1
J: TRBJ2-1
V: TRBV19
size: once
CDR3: CASREDRYNEQFF
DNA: TGTGCCAGCAGAGAGGACAGGTACAATGAGCAGTTCTTC

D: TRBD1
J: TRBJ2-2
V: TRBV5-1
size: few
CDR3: CASSWTGTGTNTGELFF
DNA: TGCGCCAGCAGCTGGACCGGGACAGGAACGAACACCGGGGAGCTGTTTTTT

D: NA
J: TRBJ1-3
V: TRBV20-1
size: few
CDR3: CSATGYSGNTIYF
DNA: TGCAGTGCTACAGGGTACTCTGGAAACACCATATATTTT

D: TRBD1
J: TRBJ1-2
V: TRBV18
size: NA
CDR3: CASSTKQGIDYGYTF
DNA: TGTGCCAGCTCAACGAAACAGGGGATCGACTATGGCTACACCTTC

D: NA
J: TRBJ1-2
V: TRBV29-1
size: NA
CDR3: CSFREVDYGYTF
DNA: TGCAGCTTTAGGGAAGTGGACTATGGCTACACCTTC

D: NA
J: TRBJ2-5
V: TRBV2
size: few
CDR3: CASSEAHGRRETQYF
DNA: TGTGCCAGCAGTGAAGCTCATGGTAGACGGGAGACCCAGTACTTC

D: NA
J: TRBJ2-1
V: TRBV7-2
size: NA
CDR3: CASSSLSGQTRGGSYNEQFF
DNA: TGTGCCAGCAGCTCCCTGTCGGGACAGACCCGCGGGGGCTCCTACAATGAGCAGTTCTTC

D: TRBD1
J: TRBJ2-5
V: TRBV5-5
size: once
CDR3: CASSAQGGVETQYF
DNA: TGTGCCAGCAGCGCACAGGGGGGAGTGGAGACCCAGTACTTC